This T cell receptor beta chain stems from a study of shared clonotypes between healthy human individuals. The CDR3 consists of 15 residues. Trimming cost V 0 bases and J 0 bases, with 4 bases left between them. The germline V gene encodes CDR1 SGHKS and CDR2 YYEKEE (reference sequence). Here immunoSEQ multiplex PCR was the method, and the copy in TCRdb shows in-frame clones only, minus some. Of over 1.5 million clones listed, around 98% are singletons. The rearrangement joins TRBV5-5 to TRBJ2-6; unclear D gene. The sample comprised naive CD4+ T cells sorted from blood. Sample subset: CD45RA+ positively selected. This clonotype was sampled from a man under 40 in good health. The CDR3 loop is CASSLALSGANVLTF. Here the CDR3 DNA reads TGTGCCAGCAGCTTGGCCCTCTCTGGGGCCAACGTCCTGACTTTC.